Each of the 20 T cell receptor beta chains below was sequenced from the same sample in a study of PD-1 blockade in classical Hodgkin lymphoma. The time point was: cycle 4 day 1 (C4D1), after 6 weeks of nivolumab. All the patients suffered relapse after autologous stem cell transplantation, and brentuximab vedotin exposure differed. Assay: immunoSEQ multiplex PCR; the TCRdb copy retains only in-frame clones and omits some. The data contain some 58,000 clones, about 89% of them singletons. Sample: peripheral blood mononuclear cells (PBMCs), taken before the fourth cycle of nivolumab. The receptor set was obtained from a human donor with classical Hodgkin lymphoma.

The chain couples TRBV19 to TRBJ2-7; no clear D. With 9 bases removed from V and 5 bases from J, the gap between germline ends came to 17 bases. This CDR3 region has 13 residues. Germline assignment: CDR1 LNHDA and CDR2 SQIVND (reference sequence). The CDR3 protein is CASQHGGANEQYF. CDR3 in DNA: TGTGCCAGCCAACATGGCGGAGCCAACGAGCAGTACTTC.

In nucleotides, the CDR3 is TGTGCCAGCACCCAGCAGGGGACCTTCTGGGGCTACACCTTC. Translated: CASTQQGTFWGYTF. V usage is TRBV5-4 and J usage is TRBJ1-2; a weak D match, TRBD1 (6 bases). Trimming cost V 6 bases and J 8 bases, with 20 bases left between them. Germline CDR1 reads SGHNT; CDR2 reads YYREEE (reference sequence). The CDR3 length is 14 residues.

The chain links TRBV28 to TRBJ1-1; tentatively, D is TRBD1 (6 bases). Deletions cut 6 bases from V and 6 bases from J, with 14 bases between. Germline V lookup: CDR1 MDHEN, CDR2 SYDVKM. The CDR3 totals 13 residues. The CDR3 DNA sequence: TGTGCCAGCAGCCATAACACAGGGCCTGAAGCTTTCTTT. It translates to CASSHNTGPEAFF. Looking up the rest from reference TRBV28 and TRBJ1-1 gives the full variable domain: DVKVTQSSRYLVKRTGEKVFLECVQDMDHENMFWYRQDPGLGLRLIYFSYDVKMKEKGDIPEGYSVSREKKERFSLILESASTNQTSMYLCASSHNTGPEAFFGQGTRLTVV.

The CDR3 bases are TGTGCCAGCACCCCGGGACAGGGGGCAAATGAGCAGTTCTTC. This translates into CASTPGQGANEQFF. The chain joins TRBV9 to TRBJ2-1; 12 positions match TRBD1. CDR1 is SGDLS, CDR2 YYNGEE, per germline. CDR3 length: 14 amino acids. J lost 7 bases, V lost 6 bases, and 5 bases had no gene match. Looking up the rest from reference TRBV9 and TRBJ2-1 gives the full variable domain: DSGVTQTPKHLITATGQRVTLRCSPRSGDLSVYWYQQSLDQGLQFLIQYYNGEERAKGNILERFSAQQFPDLHSELNLSSLELGDSALYFCASTPGQGANEQFFGPGTRLTVL.

This clone showed up just a few times. The rearrangement links TRBV12-5 to TRBJ1-6, with D unresolved. The CDR3 sequence is 13 residues long. The V end was cut by 1 base, the J end by 9 bases, with 7 bases between. CDR1 is LGHNT and CDR2 is FRNRAP in the germline V gene. The DNA for the CDR3 is TGTGCTAGTGGTTTGGAACAAACTTCACCCCTCCACTTT. It translates to CASGLEQTSPLHF. Together with reference TRBV12-5 and TRBJ1-6, the CDR3 gives the full variable domain: DARVTQTPRHKVTEMGQEVTMRCQPILGHNTVFWYRQTMMQGLELLAYFRNRAPLDDSGMPKDRFSAEMPDATLATLKIQPSEPRDSAVYFCASGLEQTSPLHFGNGTRLTVT.

The CDR3 reads CSARTPQTQYF. The CDR3 DNA reads TGCAGTGCTAGAACCCCGCAGACCCAGTACTTC. This chain connects TRBV20-1 to TRBJ2-5; D remains ambiguous. Trimming removed 2 bases from V and 6 bases from J, with 7 bases in between. The V gene's germline CDR1 is DFQATT and CDR2 SNEGSKA (reference sequence). The CDR3 consists of 11 residues.

J is TRBJ2-7 and V is TRBV6-1, with D possibly TRBD1 on 6 matching bases. Germline CDR1 reads MNHNS; CDR2 reads SASEGT. The CDR3 is made up of 15 amino acids. With 1 base removed from V and 0 bases from J, the gap between germline ends came to 10 bases. Written as DNA, the CDR3 is TGTGCCAGCAGTGAAGGACAGGATCCCTCCTACGAGCAGTACTTC. It encodes CASSEGQDPSYEQYF.

The gene calls are TRBV19 and TRBJ2-3; the D is unclear. There are 11 residues in the CDR3. The V and J ends lost 0 bases and 5 bases respectively, with 0 bases between them. The germline V gene has CDR1 LNHDA and CDR2 SQIVND (reference sequence). Here the CDR3 reads CASSIEDTQYF. The CDR3 DNA reads as TGTGCCAGTAGTATAGAAGATACGCAGTATTTT.

This sequence joins TRBV30 and TRBJ2-1, with D uncertain. The CDR3 length is 14 residues. The V gene lost 3 bases and the J gene lost 0 bases, with 9 bases spanning the gap. Germline lookup yields CDR1 GTSNPN and CDR2 SVGIG (reference sequence). CDR3 residues: CAWRPPSSYNEQFF. The CDR3 bases are TGTGCCTGGAGACCCCCGAGCTCCTACAATGAGCAGTTCTTC.

The chain couples TRBV5-1 to TRBJ1-4; no firm D call. Trimming removed 4 bases from V and 0 bases from J, with 13 bases in between. Germline V gives CDR1 SGHRS, CDR2 YFSETQ. This CDR3 is built from 16 residues. The CDR3 region has the DNA TGCGCCAGCAGCCCCCGAGGAGCTGCAACTAATGAAAAACTGTTTTTT. This encodes CASSPRGAATNEKLFF.

This chain joins TRBV19 and TRBJ1-2; TRBD1 is a possible D gene (5 bases). Deletions cut 6 bases from V and 8 bases from J, with 7 bases between. This CDR3 region has 10 residues. Germline CDR1 LNHDA, CDR2 SQIVND (reference sequence). The CDR3 region has the DNA TGTGCCAGTAGCAGGGAGGGCTACACCTTC. Its protein product is CASSREGYTF.

The chain uses TRBV5-1 and TRBJ1-2; D may be TRBD1 (6 bases). With 1 base removed from V and 8 bases from J, the gap between germline ends came to 15 bases. The CDR3 consists of 14 residues. Per germline, CDR1 SGHRS and CDR2 YFSETQ. The CDR3 spells CASSLWFRGQGYTF. Written as DNA, the CDR3 is TGCGCCAGCAGCTTGTGGTTCAGGGGTCAAGGCTACACCTTC. Drawing the rest from reference TRBV5-1 and TRBJ1-2, the complete variable domain is KAGVTQTPRYLIKTRGQQVTLSCSPISGHRSVSWYQQTPGQGLQFLFEYFSETQRNKGNFPGRFSGRQFSNSRSEMNVSTLELGDSALYLCASSLWFRGQGYTFGSGTRLTVV.

Of note for this clone: A junction boundary mismatches the germline segment, possibly from a read error. The chain uses TRBV4-1 and TRBJ2-1, with D unclear. The CDR3 runs 12 residues. Germline V gives CDR1 MGHRA, CDR2 YSYEKL. CDR3 region: CASSQANGVRLF. DNA for the CDR3: TGCGCCAGCAGCCAAGCGAATGGAGTAAGGCTCTTC.

This clone was observed a few times. J is TRBJ1-6 and V is TRBV19; 8 positions agree with TRBD1. Germline loops: CDR1 LNHDA, CDR2 SQIVND (reference sequence). The CDR3 is 15 amino acids. Trimming cost V 6 bases and J 7 bases; bases outside gene matches: 8. CDR3 sequence reads: CASRRPGQDNSPLHF. The DNA of the CDR3 is TGTGCCAGTAGGAGGCCGGGACAGGACAATTCACCCCTCCACTTT.

The CDR3 bases are TGCGCCAGTACCGGGACTCTTAATGAAAAACTGTTTTTT. Translating gives CASTGTLNEKLFF. This chain links TRBV4-1 with TRBJ1-4; perhaps TRBD1 as D (5 bases). Trimming cost V 9 bases and J 4 bases, with 12 bases left between them. CDR1 is MGHRA, CDR2 YSYEKL, per germline. The CDR3 has 13 amino acids.

This clone was counted a single time. The chain combines TRBV7-3 with TRBJ1-6; D gene uncertain. V lost 5 bases and J 11 bases, leaving 13 bases between the germline ends. The CDR3 runs 13 residues. CDR1 is SGHTA, CDR2 FQGTGA, per germline. The CDR3 loop is CASSTREGTPLHF. DNA for the CDR3: TGTGCCAGCAGCACCCGGGAAGGGACACCCCTCCACTTT.

The chain has TRBV2 and TRBJ1-4; D uncertain. The CDR3 contains 14 residues. Germline CDR1 is SNHLY and CDR2 is FYNNEI. Trimming removed 5 bases at V and 5 bases at J, with 12 bases between. The CDR3 DNA reads as TGTGCCAGCAGTCCACATTTCTCGAATGAAAAACTGTTTTTT. This encodes CASSPHFSNEKLFF.

The chain carries TRBV6-5 and TRBJ1-1; a possible D gene is TRBD1 (5 bases). With 8 bases removed from V and 2 bases from J, the gap between germline ends came to 12 bases. This CDR3 is built from 13 residues. Germline V CDR1 and CDR2: MNHEY, SVGAGI. DNA for the CDR3: TGTGCCAGCTTTAGGGGAGGTAACACTGAAGCTTTCTTT. Its translation: CASFRGGNTEAFF.

This clone was counted a few times. The chain links TRBV19 to TRBJ1-1; D uncertain. The CDR3 runs to 13 residues. In germline, CDR1 is LNHDA, CDR2 SQIVND (reference sequence). Trimming took 6 bases from V and 3 from J, leaving 11 bases between them. The CDR3 bases are TGTGCCAGTAGAGCGATTGGGGACACTGAAGCTTTCTTT. Translating gives CASRAIGDTEAFF.

The V gene is TRBV7-9, the J gene TRBJ2-1; 10 bases agree with TRBD2. Germline V gene lookup returns CDR1 SEHNR and CDR2 FQNEAQ (reference sequence). V shed 7 bases and J 0 bases; nucleotides not matched to a gene: 15. This CDR3 contains 19 residues. The CDR3 DNA sequence: TGTGCCAGCATCTCGCCGGCTAGCGGGGGCCTAAGCTCCTACAATGAGCAGTTCTTC. Translation gives CASISPASGGLSSYNEQFF.